A single sample gave rise to the 4 T cell receptor beta chains below, sequenced in a study of T-cell memory formation after mild COVID-19 (dated by TCRdb to the early 2020s). The library was generated by 5' RACE. The sequencing machine was an Illumina NovaSeq 6000. TCRdb handled the public reads itself, with Q25 trimming in fastp and clone calling in MiXCR, and kept productive beta chains. Every entry covers one CDR3 protein and lists the most common genes and DNA from its rows. The sample table records 350,000 to 500,000 distinct CDR3 sequences; under 25% of these occur just once. The biggest ten clones account for over 10% of the sample. Input material: PBMCs or a T cell subset sorted from them (not recorded which). These receptors all stem from an adult woman who had mild COVID-19 (a few samples of this study predate the infection). The sample titles of this study are shuffled in the database, so cell type and time point are left out; the donor was told from shared clones.

This clonotype was detected only a few times. The chain carries TRBV6-2 or TRBV6-3 and TRBJ2-7; 9 bases map to TRBD2. The CDR3 is made up of 16 amino acids. The J segment lost 4 bases and the V segment lost 2 bases, leaving 9 bases of the junction unmatched. Per the germline V gene, CDR1 is MNHEY and CDR2 is SVGEGT. This CDR3 is CASSYPGLAAEYEQYF. CDR3 DNA: TGTGCCAGCAGTTACCCGGGACTAGCTGCGGAGTACGAGCAGTACTTC.

This clonotype was seen a handful of times. The chain couples TRBV20-1 to TRBJ1-2; D may be TRBD1 (5 bases). Trimming removed 5 bases from V and 8 bases from J, with 18 bases in between. Per germline, CDR1 DFQATT and CDR2 SNEGSKA (reference sequence). The CDR3 length is 13 residues. CDR3 DNA sequence: TGCAGTGCTCAGCCCCCCGGGGGAAGGGGCTACACCTTC. Protein product: CSAQPPGGRGYTF.

The chain couples TRBV7-9 to TRBJ2-1; D is possibly TRBD2 (6 bases). CDR3 length: 15 amino acids. Germline V CDR1 and CDR2: SEHNR, FQNEAQ (reference sequence). V dropped 2 bases and J dropped 8 bases, with 16 bases sitting between them. The CDR3 DNA sequence: TGTGCCAGCAGCTTAAACGGGGGTACCCCCCATGAGCAGTTCTTC. Translated, it gives CASSLNGGTPHEQFF.

The chain combines TRBV5-1 with TRBJ1-4; TRBD1 matches 8 bases. This CDR3 has 15 amino acids. J gave up 4 bases and V 4 bases, and 6 bases lay outside the gene matches. Germline loops: CDR1 SGHRS, CDR2 YFSETQ. CDR3 coding DNA: TGCGCCAGCAGCGGGTGGACAGGGAATAATGAAAAACTGTTTTTT. As protein: CASSGWTGNNEKLFF. Full variable domain (remainder filled in from reference TRBV5-1 and TRBJ1-4): KAGVTQTPRYLIKTRGQQVTLSCSPISGHRSVSWYQQTPGQGLQFLFEYFSETQRNKGNFPGRFSGRQFSNSRSEMNVSTLELGDSALYLCASSGWTGNNEKLFFGSGTQLSVL.